This record concerns one T cell receptor beta chain sequence. This sample is part of a study of cytomegalovirus exposure and HLA in healthy donors. The CDR3 has 12 amino acids. The germline gives CDR1 SGHDT, CDR2 YYEEEE. The V gene lost 2 bases and the J gene lost 8 bases, with 10 bases spanning the gap. The PCR used 60 Vbeta and 13 Jbeta primers. Assay: immunoSEQ multiplex PCR; the TCRdb copy retains only in-frame clones and omits some. The repertoire consists of about 130,000 clones, with about 74% occurring once and the leading ten covering less than 7%. The sequence derives from a woman between 50 and 59 years old in good health and CMV-seropositive. The source material was PBMCs. The chain uses TRBV5-6 and TRBJ1-2; perhaps TRBD1 as D (6 bases). CDR3: CASSFQGTGYTF. The CDR3 nucleotides read TGTGCCAGCAGCTTTCAGGGGACCGGCTACACCTTC.